This T cell receptor (beta chain) was captured by sequencing in a study of PD-1 blockade in classical Hodgkin lymphoma. The time point: cycle 4 day 1 (C4D1), after 5 to 7 weeks of nivolumab. There was relapse after autologous stem cell transplantation in every patient, and there was variation in brentuximab vedotin exposure. With magnetic negative selection, CD4+ T cells were purified from PBMCs that had been thawed. Patients reached a best response of complete response, partial response or progressive disease. V was pared by 1 base and J by 6 bases, with 6 bases of the junction left unmatched. This CDR3 region has 15 residues. Per germline, CDR1 MDHEN and CDR2 SYDVKM. Profiling relied on immunoSEQ multiplex PCR, and the TCRdb table lists in-frame clones only, not all of them. The table has approximately 18,000 clones, around 72% seen once; the top ten hold 1.5% to 2%.

The input for sequencing was CD4+ T cells from blood, taken before the fourth cycle of nivolumab. This sequence originates from a human donor with classical Hodgkin lymphoma. The J gene is TRBJ2-1, the V gene TRBV28; 7 bases align to TRBD2. The CDR3 region has the DNA TGTGCCAGCAGTTTATATGGGGGGGGGATCAATGAGCAGTTCTTC. It yields the protein CASSLYGGGINEQFF.